This TCR beta chain originates from a study of T cell responses to AZD1222 COVID-19 vaccine. Germline V CDR1 and CDR2: LNHDA, SQIVND (reference sequence). The CDR3 runs to 16 residues. V shed 11 bases and J 3 bases; nucleotides not matched to a gene: 14. A word on this clone: The antigen remains undetermined.

Some clones are missing from TCRdb's copy, which holds only in-frame ones; the method was immunoSEQ multiplex PCR. Here the sample spans 200,000 to 250,000 clones, roughly 94% being singletons. Findings and caveats of the study: There were mostly white British donors and more females than males, and clonal diversity was possibly underestimated. The number of AZD1222 recipients seropositive at baseline was only five or six. Increases in Spike-specific TCR breadth and depth were seen after two AZD1222 doses.

This sequence was found in an adult who received the MenACWY meningococcal vaccine as a control. Source: peripheral blood, taken 28 days after the second dose of the MenACWY control vaccine. The rearrangement links TRBV19 to TRBJ2-3; TRBD2 aligns across 10 bases. The CDR3 sequence is CAAGSSGGLLTDTQYF. DNA of the CDR3: TGTGCCGCAGGGAGTAGCGGGGGGCTCTTGACAGATACGCAGTATTTT.